The TCR beta chain under discussion was sequenced for a study of T-cell reconstitution after alpha-beta-depleted transplantation in children. This clonotype was detected a few times. Antigen specificity is unknown. Unique molecular identifiers were incorporated into the prepared TCRbeta library. TCRdb used MiXCR to reprocess the PCR reads, holding one entry per CDR3 protein. Among approximately 250,000 distinct CDR3 sequences listed, over 20% were seen once. Study-level results: Some patients' high day-60 TCRbeta diversity was traced to surviving recipient T cells and thymic progenitors. Expanded graft clones, several hundred of them, were reportedly the source of alpha-beta T cells about two months after transplant. T cells produced anew were the main source of T-cell counts and diversity one year after transplant.

CDR1 and CDR2 (germline): SGHRS, YFSETQ. V was cut by 4 bases and J by 5 bases, with 19 bases left in between. The CDR3 has 15 residues. This TCR derives from a girl aged 2 to 9 with Fanconi anemia, due to receive a stem cell transplant. Sequences were derived from PBMCs, sampled before TCRalphabeta/CD19-depleted stem cell transplant. This sequence joins TRBV5-1 and TRBJ2-7, with D possibly TRBD1 on 6 matching bases. The CDR3 region is CASSVTGPGADEQYF. In DNA, the CDR3 is TGCGCCAGCAGCGTGACAGGTCCTGGAGCCGACGAGCAGTACTTC.